This T cell receptor beta chain was sequenced during a study of Tregs in tolerant kidney transplant recipients. Study results and limitations: Validation in larger populations is needed because few patients were studied.

Repertoires were generated with immunoSEQ multiplex PCR, while TCRdb's copy carries only in-frame clones and drops some. The sample lists about 240,000 clones; 84% were seen once. In this sample, this clone turned up a few times. Antigen: not known. Trimming pared 4 bases from V and 4 bases from J, leaving 0 bases between. The CDR3 spans 10 residues. Per germline, CDR1 MNHNY and CDR2 SVGAGI (reference sequence). Unstimulated Tregs (CD4+CD25+CD127-) and CD4+CD25- non-Tregs were sorted from PBMCs. Sequenced sample: CD4+ T cells from blood. The V gene is TRBV6-6, the J gene TRBJ2-3; D is unclear. The receptor comes from a human donor in good health. The CDR3 loop is CASSSDTQYF. The CDR3 DNA sequence: TGTGCCAGCAGTTCAGATACGCAGTATTTT.